This T cell receptor (beta chain) was sequenced in a study of regulatory T cells in long-lasting Graves disease. Time point indicated: newly diagnosed GD, antithyroid drugs for less than 3 months. PBMC-extracted RNA yielded the TCR library. Diagnoses of Graves' disease were made by American Thyroid Association guidelines. After removal of 3 bases from V and 6 bases from J, the junction contained 10 bases not matched to a gene. Germline values: CDR1 KGHSH, CDR2 LQKENI. The CDR3 loop spans 16 amino acids. Construction of TCR beta libraries relied on iRepertoire HTBI primers and on Arm-PCR targeting CDR3 regions. MiXCR, applied by TCRdb to the multiplex PCR reads, yields one record per CDR3 protein. In the table there are about 200,000 distinct CDR3 sequences, approximately 20% of which are singletons. Ten or more counts support this clonotype.

The clonotype originates from a female donor with Graves disease. The V gene is TRBV18, the J gene TRBJ2-4; the match to TRBD1 covers 8 bases. The starting material was peripheral blood mononuclear cells (PBMCs), obtained at new diagnosis, from a patient treated with antithyroid drugs. DNA for the CDR3: TGTGCCAGCTCACCGACATCCCAGGGGGCTGGAAACATTCAGTACTTC. Translating it yields CASSPTSQGAGNIQYF.